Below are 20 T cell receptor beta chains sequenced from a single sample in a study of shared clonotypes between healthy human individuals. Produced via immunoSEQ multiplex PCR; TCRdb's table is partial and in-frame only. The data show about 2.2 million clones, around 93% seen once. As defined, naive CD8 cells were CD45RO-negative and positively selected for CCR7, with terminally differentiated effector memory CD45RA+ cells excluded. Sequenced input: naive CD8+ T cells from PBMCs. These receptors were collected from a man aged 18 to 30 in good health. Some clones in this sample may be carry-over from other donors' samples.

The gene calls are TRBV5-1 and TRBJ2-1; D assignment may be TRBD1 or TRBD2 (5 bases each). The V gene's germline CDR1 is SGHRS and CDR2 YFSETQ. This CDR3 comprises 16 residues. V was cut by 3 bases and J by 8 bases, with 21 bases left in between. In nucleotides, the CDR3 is TGCGCCAGCAGCTGGGGCACTAGACGGGTTGTCGATGAGCAGTTCTTC. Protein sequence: CASSWGTRRVVDEQFF.

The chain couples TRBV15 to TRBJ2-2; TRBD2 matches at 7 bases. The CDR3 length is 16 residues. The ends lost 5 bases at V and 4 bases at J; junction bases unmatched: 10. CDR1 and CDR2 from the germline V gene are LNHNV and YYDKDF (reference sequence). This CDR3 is CATSPGEWEGTGELFF. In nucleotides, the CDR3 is TGTGCCACCAGCCCCGGGGAGTGGGAGGGCACCGGGGAGCTGTTTTTT.

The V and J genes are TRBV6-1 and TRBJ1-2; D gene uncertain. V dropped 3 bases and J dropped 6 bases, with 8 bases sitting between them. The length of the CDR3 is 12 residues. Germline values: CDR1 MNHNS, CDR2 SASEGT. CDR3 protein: CASSDNLHGYTF. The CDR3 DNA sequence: TGTGCCAGCAGTGATAACCTCCATGGCTACACCTTC.

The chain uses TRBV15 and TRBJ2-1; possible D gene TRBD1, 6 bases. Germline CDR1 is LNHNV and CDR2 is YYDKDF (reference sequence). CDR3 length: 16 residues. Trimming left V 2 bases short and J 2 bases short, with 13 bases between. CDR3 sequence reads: CATSRLPGQTYNEQFF. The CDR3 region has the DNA TGTGCCACCAGCAGACTTCCGGGACAAACCTACAATGAGCAGTTCTTC.

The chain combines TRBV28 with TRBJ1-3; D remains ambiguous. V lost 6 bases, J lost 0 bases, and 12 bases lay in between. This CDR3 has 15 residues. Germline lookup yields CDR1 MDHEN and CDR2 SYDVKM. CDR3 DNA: TGTGCCAGCAGCGACTCGATCAGCTCTGGAAACACCATATATTTT. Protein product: CASSDSISSGNTIYF.

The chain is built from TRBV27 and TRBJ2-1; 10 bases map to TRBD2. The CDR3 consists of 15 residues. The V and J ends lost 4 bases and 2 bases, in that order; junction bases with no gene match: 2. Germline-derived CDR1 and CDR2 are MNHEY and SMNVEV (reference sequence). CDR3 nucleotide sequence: TGTGCCAGCAGTTCAGCGGGAGGGCCCTACAATGAGCAGTTCTTC. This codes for CASSSAGGPYNEQFF.

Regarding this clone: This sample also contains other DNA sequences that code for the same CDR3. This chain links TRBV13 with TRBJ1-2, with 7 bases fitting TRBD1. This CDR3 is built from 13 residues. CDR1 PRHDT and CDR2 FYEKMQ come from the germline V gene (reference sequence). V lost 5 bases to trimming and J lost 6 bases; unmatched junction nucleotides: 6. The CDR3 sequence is CASSSGTGDGYTF. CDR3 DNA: TGTGCCAGCAGCAGCGGTACAGGGGATGGCTACACCTTC.

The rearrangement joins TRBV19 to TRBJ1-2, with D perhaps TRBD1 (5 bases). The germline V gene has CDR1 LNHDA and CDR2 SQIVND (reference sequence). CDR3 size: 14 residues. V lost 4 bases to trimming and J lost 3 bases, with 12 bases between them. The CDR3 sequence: CASSTPGAYYGYTF. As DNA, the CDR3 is TGTGCCAGTAGTACCCCCGGGGCTTACTATGGCTACACCTTC.

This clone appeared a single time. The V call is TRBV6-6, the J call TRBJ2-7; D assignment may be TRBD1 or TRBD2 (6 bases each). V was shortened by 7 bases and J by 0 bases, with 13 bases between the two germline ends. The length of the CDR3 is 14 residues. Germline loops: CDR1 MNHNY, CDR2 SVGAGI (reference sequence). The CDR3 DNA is TGTGCCAGCAAACAGAGGGGGGCCTCCTACGAGCAGTACTTC. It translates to CASKQRGASYEQYF.

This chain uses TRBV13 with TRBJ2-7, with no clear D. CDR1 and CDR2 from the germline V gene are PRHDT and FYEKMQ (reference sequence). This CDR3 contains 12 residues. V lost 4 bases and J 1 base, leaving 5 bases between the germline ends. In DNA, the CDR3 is TGTGCCAGCAGCTCAAGATCCTACGAGCAGTACTTC. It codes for CASSSRSYEQYF.

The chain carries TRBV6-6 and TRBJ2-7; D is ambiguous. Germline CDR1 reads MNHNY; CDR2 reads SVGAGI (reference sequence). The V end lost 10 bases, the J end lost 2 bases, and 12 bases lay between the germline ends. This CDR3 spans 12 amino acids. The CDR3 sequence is CAISPSPYEQYF. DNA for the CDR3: TGTGCCATTTCGCCGAGCCCCTACGAGCAGTACTTC.

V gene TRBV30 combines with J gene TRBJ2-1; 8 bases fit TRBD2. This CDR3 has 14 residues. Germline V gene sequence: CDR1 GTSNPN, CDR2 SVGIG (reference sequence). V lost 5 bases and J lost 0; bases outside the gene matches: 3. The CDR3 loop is CAWGSGSSYNEQFF. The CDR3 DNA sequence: TGTGCCTGGGGCAGCGGGAGCTCCTACAATGAGCAGTTCTTC.

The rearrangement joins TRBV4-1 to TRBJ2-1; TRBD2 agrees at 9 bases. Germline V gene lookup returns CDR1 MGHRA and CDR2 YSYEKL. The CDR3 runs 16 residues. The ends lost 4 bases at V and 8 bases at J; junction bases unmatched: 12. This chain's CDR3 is CASSPVLAGGPDEQFF. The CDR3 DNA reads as TGCGCCAGCAGCCCCGTTCTGGCGGGAGGGCCTGATGAGCAGTTCTTC.

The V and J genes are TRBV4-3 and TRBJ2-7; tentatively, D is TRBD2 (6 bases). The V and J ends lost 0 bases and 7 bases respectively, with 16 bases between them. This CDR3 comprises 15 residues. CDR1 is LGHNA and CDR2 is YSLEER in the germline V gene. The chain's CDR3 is CASSQEMGTFHEQYF. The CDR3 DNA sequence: TGCGCCAGCAGCCAAGAGATGGGGACTTTTCATGAGCAGTACTTC.

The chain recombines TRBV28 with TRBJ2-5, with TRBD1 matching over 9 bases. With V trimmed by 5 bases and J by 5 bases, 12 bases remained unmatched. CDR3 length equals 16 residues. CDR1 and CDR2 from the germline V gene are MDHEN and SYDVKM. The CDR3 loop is CASSLPTTGGWETQYF. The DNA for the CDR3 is TGTGCCAGCAGTCTTCCAACCACAGGGGGCTGGGAGACCCAGTACTTC.

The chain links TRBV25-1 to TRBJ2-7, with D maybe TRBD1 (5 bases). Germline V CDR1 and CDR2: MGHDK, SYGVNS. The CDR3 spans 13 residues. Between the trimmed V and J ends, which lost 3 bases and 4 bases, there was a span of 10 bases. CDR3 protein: CASSDLREYEQYF. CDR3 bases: TGTGCCAGCAGTGATCTCAGGGAATACGAGCAGTACTTC.

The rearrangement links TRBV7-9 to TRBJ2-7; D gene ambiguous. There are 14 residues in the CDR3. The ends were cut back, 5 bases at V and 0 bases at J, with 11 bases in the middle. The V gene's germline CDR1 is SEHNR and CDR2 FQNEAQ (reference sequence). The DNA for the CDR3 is TGTGCCAGCAGCCCCCTTATAAGCTCCTACGAGCAGTACTTC. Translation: CASSPLISSYEQYF. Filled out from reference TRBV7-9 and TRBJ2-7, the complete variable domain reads DTGVSQNPRHKITKRGQNVTFRCDPISEHNRLYWYRQTLGQGPEFLTYFQNEAQLEKSRLLSDRFSAERPKGSFSTLEIQRTEQGDSAMYLCASSPLISSYEQYFGPGTRLTVT.

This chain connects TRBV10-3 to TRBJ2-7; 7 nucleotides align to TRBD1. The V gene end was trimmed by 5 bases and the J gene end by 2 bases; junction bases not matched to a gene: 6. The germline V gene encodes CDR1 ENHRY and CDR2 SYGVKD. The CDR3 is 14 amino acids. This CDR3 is CAISTRDSTYEQYF. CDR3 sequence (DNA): TGTGCCATCAGTACCCGGGACAGCACCTACGAGCAGTACTTC.

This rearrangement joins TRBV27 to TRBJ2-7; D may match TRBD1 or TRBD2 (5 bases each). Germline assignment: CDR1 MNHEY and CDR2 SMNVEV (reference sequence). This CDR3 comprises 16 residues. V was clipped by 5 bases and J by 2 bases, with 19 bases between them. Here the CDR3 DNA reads TGTGCCAGCAGTCCTCTTTCCGGGACGGGGCCCTACGAGCAGTACTTC. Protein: CASSPLSGTGPYEQYF.

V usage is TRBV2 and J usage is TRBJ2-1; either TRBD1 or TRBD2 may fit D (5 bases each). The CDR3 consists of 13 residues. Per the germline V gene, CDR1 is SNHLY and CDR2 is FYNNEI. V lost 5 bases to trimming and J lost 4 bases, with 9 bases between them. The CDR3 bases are TGTGCCAGCAGTCCGGGACCATACAATGAGCAGTTCTTC. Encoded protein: CASSPGPYNEQFF. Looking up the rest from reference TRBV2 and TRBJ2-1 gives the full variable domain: EPEVTQTPSHQVTQMGQEVILRCVPISNHLYFYWYRQILGQKVEFLVSFYNNEISEKSEIFDDQFSVERPDGSNFTLKIRSTKLEDSAMYFCASSPGPYNEQFFGPGTRLTVL.